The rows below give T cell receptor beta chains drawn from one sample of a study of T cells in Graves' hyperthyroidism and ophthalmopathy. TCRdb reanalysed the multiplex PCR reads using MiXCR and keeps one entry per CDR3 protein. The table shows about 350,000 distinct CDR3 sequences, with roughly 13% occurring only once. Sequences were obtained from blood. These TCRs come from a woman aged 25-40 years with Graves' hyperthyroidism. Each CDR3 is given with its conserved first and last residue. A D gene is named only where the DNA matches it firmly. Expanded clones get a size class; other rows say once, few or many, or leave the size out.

CASSPDAGAYEQYF | TGTGCCAGCAGCCCCGACGCGGGGGCCTACGAGCAGTACTTC | many | TRBJ2-7 | TRBD2 | TRBV3-1
CASSVQGVGAGETQYF | TGTGCCAGTAGTGTTCAGGGGGTTGGAGCGGGAGAGACCCAGTACTTC | few | TRBJ2-5 | NA | TRBV19
CASSSRGAGGHNEQFF | TGTGCCAGCAGTTCCCGGGGAGCGGGAGGGCACAATGAGCAGTTCTTC | NA | TRBJ2-1 | TRBD2 | TRBV6-2/TRBV6-3
CSASRDFLSSYNEQFF | TGCAGTGCAAGCCGGGACTTCCTGAGCTCCTACAATGAGCAGTTCTTC | many | TRBJ2-1 | NA | TRBV20-1
CASSPGLAGYEQYF | TGCGCCAGCAGCCCCGGACTAGCGGGATACGAGCAGTACTTC | many | TRBJ2-7 | TRBD2 | TRBV5-1
CASSSTLAGSTDTQYF | TGTGCCAGCAGTTCCACCCTAGCGGGAAGCACAGATACGCAGTATTTT | many | TRBJ2-3 | TRBD2 | TRBV28
CSVSRQATVEQFF | TGCAGCGTCTCCCGGCAGGCGACGGTTGAGCAGTTCTTC | many | TRBJ2-1 | NA | TRBV29-1
CASSESLAGGLKTQYF | TGTGCCAGCAGTGAATCACTAGCGGGAGGTCTAAAGACCCAGTACTTC | few | TRBJ2-5 | TRBD2 | TRBV6-1
CASSHPRQEAFF | TGCGCCAGCAGCCACCCCAGACAGGAAGCTTTCTTT | NA | TRBJ1-1 | NA | TRBV4-1
CASSWFTGIRTQETQYF | TGTGCCAGCAGCTGGTTTACAGGGATTCGCACTCAAGAGACCCAGTACTTC | NA | TRBJ2-5 | NA | TRBV9
CASSLGPNGKLFF | TGCGCCAGCAGCCTGGGTCCTAATGGAAAACTGTTTTTT | NA | TRBJ1-4 | NA | TRBV5-1
CSASASLANTGELFF | TGCAGTGCTAGCGCTAGCCTCGCGAACACCGGGGAGCTGTTTTTT | NA | TRBJ2-2 | NA | TRBV20-1
CSVWSGAAYGYTF | TGCAGCGTTTGGTCGGGGGCTGCCTATGGCTACACCTTC | few | TRBJ1-2 | NA | TRBV29-1
CSASAGTGSGYGYTF | TGCAGTGCTAGCGCCGGGACAGGGTCTGGCTATGGCTACACCTTC | many | TRBJ1-2 | TRBD1 | TRBV20-1
CSAREMTLGQPQHF | TGCAGTGCTAGAGAAATGACTCTTGGTCAGCCCCAGCATTTT | few | TRBJ1-5 | NA | TRBV20-1
CASSLGPHGELIVERYGYTF | TGTGCCAGCAGCTTAGGACCCCACGGGGAACTTATTGTTGAGCGCTATGGCTACACCTTC | NA | TRBJ1-2 | NA | TRBV7-9